The rows below give T cell receptor beta chains drawn from one sample of a study of blood T cell repertoires in COVID-19. Using immunoSEQ multiplex PCR, the repertoire was profiled, and TCRdb retains in-frame clones only, with some absent. The sample has a few hundred thousand clones; approximately 87% are singletons. Sequencing input: PBMCs or T cells enriched from blood (not recorded which). These receptors all stem from a woman between 45 and 60 years old who had recovered from COVID-19. Each CDR3 is given with its conserved first and last residue. A D gene is named only where the DNA matches it firmly. Not all rows give a size; the values are once, few, many and, for expanded clones, a class.

>NA|TRBD1|TRBV20-1|TRBJ1-2
CSASGDRGLNYGYTF
TGCAGTGCTAGTGGCGACAGGGGACTCAACTATGGCTACACCTTC
>once|TRBD1|TRBV9|TRBJ1-2
CASSVGKQGNYGYTF
TGTGCCAGCAGCGTAGGTAAACAGGGGAACTATGGCTACACCTTC
>NA|TRBD1|TRBV19|TRBJ1-1
CATLRTGGFGYVEATEAFF
TGTGCCACCTTAAGGACAGGGGGCTTTGGATACGTGGAGGCCACTGAAGCTTTCTTT
>NA|NA|TRBV7-2|TRBJ2-1
CASSLNWGVNEQFF
TGTGCCAGCAGCTTAAATTGGGGGGTAAATGAGCAGTTCTTC
>NA|NA|TRBV7-8|TRBJ2-3
CASSSLPGTQYF
TGTGCCAGCAGCTCACTACCTGGTACGCAGTATTTT
>NA|NA|TRBV2|TRBJ1-2
CASSEALRGNYGYTF
TGTGCCAGCAGTGAAGCGCTTCGAGGAAACTATGGCTACACCTTC
>NA|NA|TRBV2|TRBJ1-5
CASSEAIFRRQKLNQPQHF
TGTGCCAGCAGTGAAGCGATTTTCCGACGACAGAAACTAAATCAGCCCCAGCATTTT
>NA|TRBD1|TRBV28|TRBJ1-1
CASSPYDFLQGARTEAFF
TGTGCCAGCAGTCCCTACGACTTTTTACAGGGGGCGCGTACTGAAGCTTTCTTT
>NA|NA|TRBV13|TRBJ2-3
CASSFVGASKSDTQYF
TGTGCCAGCAGCTTCGTAGGTGCTAGCAAGTCAGATACGCAGTATTTT
>NA|TRBD2|TRBV20-1|TRBJ2-5
CSASRPGLDFETQYF
TGCAGTGCTAGTCGACCGGGACTAGATTTTGAGACCCAGTACTTC
>NA|NA|TRBV10-1|TRBJ2-3
CASSDGTSTDTQYF
TGCGCCAGCAGTGACGGGACTAGCACAGATACGCAGTATTTT
>NA|TRBD1|TRBV5-1|TRBJ1-2
CASSPTGGDYGYTF
TGCGCCAGCAGCCCTACAGGGGGCGACTATGGCTACACCTTC
>once|TRBD2|TRBV13|TRBJ2-3
CASSIGTSFYTQYF
TGTGCCAGCAGCATCGGGACTAGCTTTTATACGCAGTATTTT
>NA|TRBD2|TRBV3-1/TRBV3-2|TRBJ2-7
CASSQVNSGAYEQYF
TGTGCCAGCAGCCAAGTGAATAGCGGGGCCTACGAGCAGTACTTC
>NA|NA|TRBV27|TRBJ2-1
CASSFFGTPDFEQFF
TGTGCCAGCAGTTTTTTCGGGACTCCTGATTTCGAGCAGTTCTTC
>NA|TRBD1|TRBV27|TRBJ1-1
CASSRTGRVRNTEAFF
TGTGCCAGCAGCCGGACAGGCCGAGTTAGGAACACTGAAGCTTTCTTT
>NA|NA|TRBV7-2|TRBJ2-7
CASSSARRDEGHYEQYF
TGTGCCAGCAGCTCCGCTAGGAGGGACGAGGGCCACTACGAGCAGTACTTC
>NA|TRBD1|TRBV6-5|TRBJ1-2
CASSNPGQGVFDYTF
TGTGCCAGCAGTAACCCGGGACAGGGGGTTTTTGACTACACCTTC
>NA|TRBD1|TRBV4-1|TRBJ1-4
CASSNRGESEKLFF
TGCGCCAGCAGCAACAGGGGGGAGAGTGAAAAACTGTTTTTT
>NA|TRBD2|TRBV25-1|TRBJ2-3
CASRGGPTDTQYF
TGTGCCTCACGGGGGGGACCCACAGATACGCAGTATTTT
>few|NA|TRBV6-1|TRBJ2-5
CASSENRGGLQETQYF
TGTGCCAGCAGTGAAAACAGGGGGGGCCTCCAAGAGACCCAGTACTTC
>NA|NA|TRBV10-3|TRBJ2-1
CAISDMLGRNDEQFF
TGTGCCATCAGTGATATGTTGGGGCGAAATGATGAGCAGTTCTTC
>NA|NA|TRBV16|TRBJ1-1
CASSPTRNTEAFF
TGTGCCAGCAGCCCCACGCGGAACACTGAAGCTTTCTTT
>NA|NA|TRBV7-3|TRBJ2-2
CASSPRPGELFF
TGTGCCAGCAGCCCCAGGCCCGGGGAGCTGTTTTTT
>NA|NA|TRBV28|TRBJ2-5
CASASRKPPGSGETQYF
TGTGCCAGCGCATCACGAAAACCCCCGGGCTCGGGGGAGACCCAGTACTTC
>NA|NA|TRBV28|TRBJ1-5
CASQMGTLVTGPQHF
TGTGCCAGCCAAATGGGGACATTAGTTACGGGGCCCCAGCATTTT
>NA|NA|TRBV6-5|TRBJ1-5
CASSTGPEYQPQHF
TGTGCCAGCAGTACTGGGCCAGAGTATCAGCCCCAGCATTTT
>NA|NA|TRBV15|TRBJ1-4
CATSRVGGFGEKLFF
TGTGCCACCAGCAGAGTCGGGGGATTCGGTGAAAAACTGTTTTTT
>NA|TRBD2|TRBV11-2|TRBJ2-7
CASSLGLAGGYEQYF
TGTGCCAGCAGCTTAGGGTTAGCGGGTGGCTACGAGCAGTACTTC
>NA|TRBD1|TRBV25-1|TRBJ1-4
CASSEPTGANEKLFF
TGTGCCAGCAGTGAACCCACAGGGGCGAATGAAAAACTGTTTTTT
>once|TRBD2|TRBV28|TRBJ2-1
CASSAWAGGNNEQFF
TGTGCCAGCAGCGCCTGGGCGGGGGGGAACAATGAGCAGTTCTTC
>NA|NA|TRBV29-1|TRBJ1-6
CSVKGMDINSPLHF
TGCAGCGTGAAGGGTATGGACATAAATTCGCCCCTCCACTTT
>NA|NA|TRBV4-2|TRBJ1-4
CASSQDLGAYEKLFF
TGTGCCAGCAGCCAAGATCTGGGGGCTTATGAAAAACTGTTTTTT
>NA|TRBD1|TRBV7-2|TRBJ2-1
CASSPRGQGINEQFF
TGTGCCAGCAGCCCCAGGGGACAGGGAATCAATGAGCAGTTCTTC
>NA|TRBD1|TRBV19|TRBJ1-1
CASSIVQGRNTEAFF
TGTGCCAGTAGTATCGTACAGGGGAGAAACACTGAAGCTTTCTTT